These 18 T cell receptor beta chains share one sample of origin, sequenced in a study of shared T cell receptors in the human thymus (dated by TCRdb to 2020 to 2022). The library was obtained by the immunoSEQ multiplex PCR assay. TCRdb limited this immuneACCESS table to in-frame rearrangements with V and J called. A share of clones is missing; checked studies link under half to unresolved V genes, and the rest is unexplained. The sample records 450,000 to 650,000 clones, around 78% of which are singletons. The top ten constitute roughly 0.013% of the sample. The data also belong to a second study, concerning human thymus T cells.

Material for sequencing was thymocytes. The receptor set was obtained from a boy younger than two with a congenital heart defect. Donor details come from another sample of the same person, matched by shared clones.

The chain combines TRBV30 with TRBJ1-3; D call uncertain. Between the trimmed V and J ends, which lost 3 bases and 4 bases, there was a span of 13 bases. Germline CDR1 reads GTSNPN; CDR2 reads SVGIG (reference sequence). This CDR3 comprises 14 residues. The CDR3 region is CAWSPERAGNTIYF. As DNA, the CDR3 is TGTGCCTGGAGCCCCGAAAGAGCCGGAAACACCATATATTTT.

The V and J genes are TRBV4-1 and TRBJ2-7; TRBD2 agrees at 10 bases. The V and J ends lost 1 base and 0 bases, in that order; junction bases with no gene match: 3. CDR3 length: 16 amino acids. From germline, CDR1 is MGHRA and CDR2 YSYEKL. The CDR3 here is CASSQGRTSGSYEQYF. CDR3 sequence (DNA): TGCGCCAGCAGCCAAGGGCGGACTAGCGGCTCCTACGAGCAGTACTTC.

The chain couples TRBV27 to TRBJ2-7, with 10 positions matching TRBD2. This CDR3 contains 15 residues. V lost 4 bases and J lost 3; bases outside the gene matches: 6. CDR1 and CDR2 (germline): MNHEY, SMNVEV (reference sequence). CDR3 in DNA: TGTGCCAGCAGTTCCGGGACTAGCGACGACTACGAGCAGTACTTC. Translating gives CASSSGTSDDYEQYF.

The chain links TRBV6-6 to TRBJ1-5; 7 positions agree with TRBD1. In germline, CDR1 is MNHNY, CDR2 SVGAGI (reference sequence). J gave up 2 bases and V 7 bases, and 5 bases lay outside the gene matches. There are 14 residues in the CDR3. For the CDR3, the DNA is TGTGCCAGCATCACAGGGGACGGCAATCAGCCCCAGCATTTT. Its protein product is CASITGDGNQPQHF.

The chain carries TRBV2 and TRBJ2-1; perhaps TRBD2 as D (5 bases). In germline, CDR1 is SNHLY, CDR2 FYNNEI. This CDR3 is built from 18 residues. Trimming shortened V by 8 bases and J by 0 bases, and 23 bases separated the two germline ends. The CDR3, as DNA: TGTGCCAGCCAGCAGTGGAGGTCGGCCGAGAACTCCTACAATGAGCAGTTCTTC. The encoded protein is CASQQWRSAENSYNEQFF.

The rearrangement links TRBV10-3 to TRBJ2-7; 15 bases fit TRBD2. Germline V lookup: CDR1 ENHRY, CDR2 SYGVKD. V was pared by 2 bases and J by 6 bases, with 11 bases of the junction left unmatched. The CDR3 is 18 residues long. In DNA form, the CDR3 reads TGTGCCATCAGTGAGACTAGGACTAGCGGGAGGGCTAGCTGCGAGCAGTACTTC. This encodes CAISETRTSGRASCEQYF.

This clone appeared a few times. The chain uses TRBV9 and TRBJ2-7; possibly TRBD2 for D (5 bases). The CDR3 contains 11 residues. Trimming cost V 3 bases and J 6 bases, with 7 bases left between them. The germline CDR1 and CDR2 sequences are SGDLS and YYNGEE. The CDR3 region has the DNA TGTGCCAGCAGCGGACGGGGCGAGCAGTACTTC. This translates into CASSGRGEQYF.

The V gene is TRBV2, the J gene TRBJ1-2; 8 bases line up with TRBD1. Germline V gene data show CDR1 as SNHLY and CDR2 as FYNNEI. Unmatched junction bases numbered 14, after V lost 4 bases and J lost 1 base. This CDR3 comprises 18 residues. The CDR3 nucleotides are TGTGCCAGCAGTGGACAGGGGCACGGACCCCCACTTAACTATGGCTACACCTTC. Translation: CASSGQGHGPPLNYGYTF.

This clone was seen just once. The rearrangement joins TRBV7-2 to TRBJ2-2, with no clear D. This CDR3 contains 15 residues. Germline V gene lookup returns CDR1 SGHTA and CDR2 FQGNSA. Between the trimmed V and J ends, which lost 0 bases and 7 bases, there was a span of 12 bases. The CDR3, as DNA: TGTGCCAGCAGCTTAGCAACGAGAGGCCACGGGGAGCTGTTTTTT. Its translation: CASSLATRGHGELFF. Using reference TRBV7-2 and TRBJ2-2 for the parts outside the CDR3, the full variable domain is GAGVSQSPSNKVTEKGKDVELRCDPISGHTALYWYRQSLGQGLEFLIYFQGNSAPDKSGLPSDRFSAERTGGSVSTLTIQRTQQEDSAVYLCASSLATRGHGELFFGEGSRLTVL.

In DNA, the CDR3 is TGTGCCAGCAGCTTGGAGACGCCAGGGGTTGGAAACACCATATATTTT. Amino acid sequence: CASSLETPGVGNTIYF. The chain recombines TRBV5-6 with TRBJ1-3, with D perhaps TRBD1 (6 bases). Per the germline V gene, CDR1 is SGHDT and CDR2 is YYEEEE. There are 16 residues in the CDR3. V lost 0 bases to trimming and J lost 3 bases, with 13 bases between them.

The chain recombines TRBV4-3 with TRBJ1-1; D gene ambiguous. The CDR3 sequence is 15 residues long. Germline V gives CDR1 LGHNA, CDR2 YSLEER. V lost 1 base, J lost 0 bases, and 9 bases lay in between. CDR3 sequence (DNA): TGCGCCAGCAGCCAAGTACCTCTAGTGAACACTGAAGCTTTCTTT. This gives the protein CASSQVPLVNTEAFF.

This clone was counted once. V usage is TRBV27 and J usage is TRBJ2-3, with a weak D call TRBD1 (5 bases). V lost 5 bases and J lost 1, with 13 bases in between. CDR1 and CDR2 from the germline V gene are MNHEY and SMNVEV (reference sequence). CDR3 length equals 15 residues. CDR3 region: CASSGRTWGTDTQYF. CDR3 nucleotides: TGTGCCAGCAGTGGCCGGACATGGGGCACAGATACGCAGTATTTT.

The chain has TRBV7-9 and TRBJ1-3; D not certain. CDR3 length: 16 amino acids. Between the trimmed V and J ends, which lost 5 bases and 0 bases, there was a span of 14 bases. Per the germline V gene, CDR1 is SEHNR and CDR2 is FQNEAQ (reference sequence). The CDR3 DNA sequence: TGTGCCAGCAGCCCCCCCGAGGTCCCCTCTGGAAACACCATATATTTT. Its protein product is CASSPPEVPSGNTIYF.

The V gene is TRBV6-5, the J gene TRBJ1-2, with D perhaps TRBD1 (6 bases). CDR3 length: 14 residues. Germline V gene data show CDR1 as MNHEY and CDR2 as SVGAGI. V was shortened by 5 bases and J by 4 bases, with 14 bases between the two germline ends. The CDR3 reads CASSTTTGPYGYTF. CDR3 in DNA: TGTGCCAGCAGTACTACGACAGGCCCCTATGGCTACACCTTC.

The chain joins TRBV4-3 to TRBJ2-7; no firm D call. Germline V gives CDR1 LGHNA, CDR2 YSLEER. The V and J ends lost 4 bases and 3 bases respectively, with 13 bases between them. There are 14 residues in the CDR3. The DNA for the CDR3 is TGCGCCAGCAGCCCCGCCAGGCAGAGCTACGAGCAGTACTTC. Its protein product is CASSPARQSYEQYF.

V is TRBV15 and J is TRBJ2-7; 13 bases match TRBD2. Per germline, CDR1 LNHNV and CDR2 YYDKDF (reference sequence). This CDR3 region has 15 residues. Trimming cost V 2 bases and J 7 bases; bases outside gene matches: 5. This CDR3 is CATSRFPGLAGEQYF. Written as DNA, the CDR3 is TGTGCCACCAGCAGATTCCCGGGACTAGCGGGGGAGCAGTACTTC. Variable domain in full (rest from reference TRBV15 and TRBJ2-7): DAMVIQNPRYQVTQFGKPVTLSCSQTLNHNVMYWYQQKSSQAPKLLFHYYDKDFNNEADTPDNFQSRRPNTSFCFLDIRSPGLGDTAMYLCATSRFPGLAGEQYFGPGTRLTVT.

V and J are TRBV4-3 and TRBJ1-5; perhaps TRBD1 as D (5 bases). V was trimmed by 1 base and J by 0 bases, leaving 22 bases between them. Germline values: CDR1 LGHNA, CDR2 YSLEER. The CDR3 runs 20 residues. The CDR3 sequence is CASSQAPLQKGVYSNQPQHF. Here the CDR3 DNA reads TGCGCCAGCAGCCAAGCCCCCTTACAGAAAGGGGTTTATAGCAATCAGCCCCAGCATTTT.

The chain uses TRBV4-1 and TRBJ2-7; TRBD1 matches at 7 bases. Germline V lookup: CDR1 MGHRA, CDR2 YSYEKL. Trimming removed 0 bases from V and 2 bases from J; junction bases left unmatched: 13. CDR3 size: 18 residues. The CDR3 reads CASSQDPPGQSTPYEQYF. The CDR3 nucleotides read TGCGCCAGCAGCCAAGATCCCCCGGGACAGTCGACTCCCTACGAGCAGTACTTC.